This TCR beta chain came from a study of OX40 agonist ivuxolimab in advanced cancers. Sequencing was performed with immunoSEQ multiplex PCR; in TCRdb, only in-frame clones are kept and a portion is missing. The table lists roughly 80,000 clones, about 83% of them singletons, with approximately 7% in the top ten. The V gene's germline CDR1 is KGHSH and CDR2 LQKENI. This CDR3 spans 14 amino acids. V was cut by 3 bases and J by 6 bases, with 14 bases left in between. The sequencing used CD4+ or CD8+ T cells sorted from blood, collected in a trial of the OX40 agonist ivuxolimab. This chain links TRBV18 with TRBJ1-1, with no clear D. The TCR comes from an adult with an advanced solid tumor such as melanoma, head and neck, liver or kidney cancer. The CDR3 DNA is TGTGCCAGCTCACCCGGGCGAGCGGAGCCTGAAGCTTTCTTT. It codes for CASSPGRAEPEAFF.